This T cell receptor beta chain stems from a study of T cell changes during pregnancy in multiple sclerosis. The V gene's germline CDR1 is SGHTA and CDR2 FQGNSA. The CDR3 is 14 residues long. V was clipped by 6 bases and J by 1 base, with 13 bases between them. Some clones are missing from TCRdb's copy, which holds only in-frame ones; the method was immunoSEQ multiplex PCR. The table records 35,000 or so clones, under 95% of them present only once. This TCR came from a female donor with multiple sclerosis, enrolled in a pregnancy study. The chain links TRBV7-2 to TRBJ2-7; D possibly corresponds to TRBD1 (6 bases). The specimen comprised CD4+ T cells from peripheral blood mononuclear cells, sampled after pregnancy. CDR3 in amino acids: CASSSHRASYEQYF. The CDR3, as DNA: TGTGCCAGCAGTTCTCACAGGGCGTCCTACGAGCAGTACTTC.